The 6 T cell receptor beta chains listed next were all sequenced from one sample in a study of shared clonotypes between healthy human individuals. Naive CD8 cells lacked CD45RO, underwent positive selection for CCR7 and left out terminally differentiated effector memory CD45RA+ cells. This table comes from immunoSEQ multiplex PCR, and its TCRdb copy is limited to in-frame clones, with some not included. The sample includes millions of clones, about 92% of them seen just once. The sequenced sample was naive CD8+ T cells from PBMCs. The receptors here all came from a man in his late teens or twenties in good health. Some clones in this sample may be carry-over from other donors' samples.

This clone was detected only once. CDR3 sequence reads: CASPGNYGYTF. CDR3 sequence (DNA): TGTGCCTCCCCGGGAAACTATGGCTACACCTTC. This chain joins TRBV30 and TRBJ1-2; no clear D gene. This CDR3 is 11 amino acids long. The V end was cut by 7 bases, the J end by 2 bases, with 8 bases between. The germline V gene encodes CDR1 GTSNPN and CDR2 SVGIG (reference sequence).

This chain uses TRBV7-9 with TRBJ1-1; no reliable D call. Trimming removed 5 bases at V and 3 bases at J, with 13 bases between. This CDR3 spans 14 amino acids. Per germline, CDR1 SEHNR and CDR2 FQNEAQ (reference sequence). CDR3 amino acids: CASSPNTVYTEAFF. The CDR3 DNA sequence: TGTGCCAGCAGCCCCAATACGGTCTACACTGAAGCTTTCTTT.

This chain links TRBV9 with TRBJ2-1; TRBD2 matches 10 bases. The CDR3 has 16 residues. The germline V gene encodes CDR1 SGDLS and CDR2 YYNGEE. J was trimmed by 5 bases and V by 1 base; bases with no gene match: 6. CDR3 loop: CASSVLPLAGDNEQFF. The CDR3 DNA sequence: TGTGCCAGCAGCGTACTTCCCCTAGCGGGAGACAATGAGCAGTTCTTC. Filled out from reference TRBV9 and TRBJ2-1, the complete variable domain reads DSGVTQTPKHLITATGQRVTLRCSPRSGDLSVYWYQQSLDQGLQFLIQYYNGEERAKGNILERFSAQQFPDLHSELNLSSLELGDSALYFCASSVLPLAGDNEQFFGPGTRLTVL.

The CDR3 reads CASSVEGRELFF. CDR3 sequence (DNA): TGTGCCAGCAGCGTAGAGGGGCGGGAGCTGTTTTTT. The gene calls are TRBV9 and TRBJ2-2; D might be TRBD1 (5 bases). The ends were cut back, 0 bases at V and 9 bases at J, with 6 bases in the middle. Germline CDR1 is SGDLS and CDR2 is YYNGEE. CDR3 length: 12 amino acids.

This chain connects TRBV27 to TRBJ2-7; 7 bases line up with TRBD2. J was trimmed by 0 bases and V by 8 bases; bases with no gene match: 16. The germline V gene has CDR1 MNHEY and CDR2 SMNVEV (reference sequence). The CDR3 is 17 residues long. The CDR3 sequence: CASHSGTNTFSSYEQYF. The CDR3 nucleotides are TGTGCCAGCCACTCCGGGACTAATACATTTAGCTCCTACGAGCAGTACTTC.

The chain joins TRBV7-2 to TRBJ2-3, with D hard to call. Germline V CDR1 and CDR2: SGHTA, FQGNSA. Trimming pared 0 bases from V and 5 bases from J, leaving 15 bases between. The CDR3 covers 16 residues. CDR3 in amino acids: CASSLAGSPPGDTQYF. The CDR3 DNA is TGTGCCAGCAGCTTAGCCGGGTCCCCGCCGGGAGATACGCAGTATTTT. The variable domain in full, completed from reference TRBV7-2 and TRBJ2-3, reads GAGVSQSPSNKVTEKGKDVELRCDPISGHTALYWYRQSLGQGLEFLIYFQGNSAPDKSGLPSDRFSAERTGGSVSTLTIQRTQQEDSAVYLCASSLAGSPPGDTQYFGPGTRLTVL.